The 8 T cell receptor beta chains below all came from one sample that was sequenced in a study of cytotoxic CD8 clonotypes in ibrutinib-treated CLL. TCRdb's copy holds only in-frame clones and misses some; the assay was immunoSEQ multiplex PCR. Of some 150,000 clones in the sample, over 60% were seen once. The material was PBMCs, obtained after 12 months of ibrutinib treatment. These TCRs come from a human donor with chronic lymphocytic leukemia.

The DNA of the CDR3 is TGTGCCAGCAGCGTAGTCTCAGGCGTCTCCTACAATGAGCAGTTCTTC. It translates to CASSVVSGVSYNEQFF. The V call is TRBV9, the J call TRBJ2-1; D not resolved. This CDR3 is built from 16 residues. Germline CDR1 and CDR2: SGDLS and YYNGEE. Between the trimmed V and J ends, which lost 0 bases and 0 bases, there was a span of 10 bases.

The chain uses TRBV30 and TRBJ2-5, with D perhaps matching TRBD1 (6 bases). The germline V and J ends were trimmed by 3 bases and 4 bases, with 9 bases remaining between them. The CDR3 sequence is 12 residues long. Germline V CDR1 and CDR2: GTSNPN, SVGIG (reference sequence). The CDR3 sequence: CAWRDSGETQYF. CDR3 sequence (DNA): TGTGCCTGGAGGGACAGTGGAGAGACCCAGTACTTC.

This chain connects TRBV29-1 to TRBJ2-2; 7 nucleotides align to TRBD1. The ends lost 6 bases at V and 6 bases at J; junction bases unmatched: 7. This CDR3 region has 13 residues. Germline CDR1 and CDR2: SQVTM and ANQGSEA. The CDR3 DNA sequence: TGCAGCGTACGACAGGGTTGGGCCGGGGAGCTGTTTTTT. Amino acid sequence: CSVRQGWAGELFF.

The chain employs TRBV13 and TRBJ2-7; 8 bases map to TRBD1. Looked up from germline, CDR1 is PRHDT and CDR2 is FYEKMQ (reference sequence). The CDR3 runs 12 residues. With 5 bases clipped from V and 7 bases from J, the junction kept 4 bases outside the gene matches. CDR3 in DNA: TGTGCCAGCAGCAAGGACAGGGAGGAGCAGTACTTC. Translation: CASSKDREEQYF.

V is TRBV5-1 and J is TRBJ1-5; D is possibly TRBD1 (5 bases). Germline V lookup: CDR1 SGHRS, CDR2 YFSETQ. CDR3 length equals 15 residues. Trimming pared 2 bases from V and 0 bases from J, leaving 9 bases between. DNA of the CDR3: TGCGCCAGCAGCTTAAACGGGGGTAGCAATCAGCCCCAGCATTTT. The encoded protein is CASSLNGGSNQPQHF. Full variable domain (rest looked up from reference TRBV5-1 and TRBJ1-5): KAGVTQTPRYLIKTRGQQVTLSCSPISGHRSVSWYQQTPGQGLQFLFEYFSETQRNKGNFPGRFSGRQFSNSRSEMNVSTLELGDSALYLCASSLNGGSNQPQHFGDGTRLSIL.

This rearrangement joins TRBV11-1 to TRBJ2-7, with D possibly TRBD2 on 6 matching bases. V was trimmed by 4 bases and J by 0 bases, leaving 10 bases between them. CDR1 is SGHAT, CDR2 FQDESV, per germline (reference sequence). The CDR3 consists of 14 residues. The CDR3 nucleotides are TGTGCCAGCAGCTCACCGCGGGGCTCCTACGAGCAGTACTTC. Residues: CASSSPRGSYEQYF. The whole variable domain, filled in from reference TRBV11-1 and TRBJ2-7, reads EAEVAQSPRYKITEKSQAVAFWCDPISGHATLYWYRQILGQGPELLVQFQDESVVDDSQLPKDRFSAERLKGVDSTLKIQPAELGDSAMYLCASSSPRGSYEQYFGPGTRLTVT.

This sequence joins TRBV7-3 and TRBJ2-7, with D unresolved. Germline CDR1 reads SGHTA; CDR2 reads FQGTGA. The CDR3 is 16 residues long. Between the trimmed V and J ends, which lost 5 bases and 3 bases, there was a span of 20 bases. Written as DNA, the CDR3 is TGTGCCAGCAGCCTCCCCGCCGGGCACCCGGTCTACGAGCAGTACTTC. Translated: CASSLPAGHPVYEQYF.

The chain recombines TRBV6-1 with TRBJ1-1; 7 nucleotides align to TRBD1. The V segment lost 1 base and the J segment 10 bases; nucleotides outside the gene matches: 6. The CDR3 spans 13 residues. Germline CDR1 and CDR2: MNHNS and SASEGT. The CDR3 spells CASSEGLTGAAFF. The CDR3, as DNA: TGTGCCAGCAGTGAAGGATTAACAGGGGCAGCTTTCTTT.